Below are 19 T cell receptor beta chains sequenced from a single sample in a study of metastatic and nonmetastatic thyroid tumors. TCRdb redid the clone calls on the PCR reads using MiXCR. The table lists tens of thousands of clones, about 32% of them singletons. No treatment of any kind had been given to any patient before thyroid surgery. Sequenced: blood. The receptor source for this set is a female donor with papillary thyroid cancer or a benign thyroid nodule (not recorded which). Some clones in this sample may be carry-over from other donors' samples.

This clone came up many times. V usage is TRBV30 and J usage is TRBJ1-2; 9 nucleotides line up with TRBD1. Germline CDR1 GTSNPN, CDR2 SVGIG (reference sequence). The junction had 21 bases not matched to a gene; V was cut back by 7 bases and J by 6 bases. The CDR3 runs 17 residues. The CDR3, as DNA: TGTGCCTTCCGAAAGTGGGACAGGGAGACCCTGGAGGATGGCTACACCTTC. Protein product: CAFRKWDRETLEDGYTF.

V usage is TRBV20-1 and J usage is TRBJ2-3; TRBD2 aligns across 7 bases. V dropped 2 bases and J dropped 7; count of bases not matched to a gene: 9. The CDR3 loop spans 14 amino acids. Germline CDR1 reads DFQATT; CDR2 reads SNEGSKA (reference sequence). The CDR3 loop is CSARRAGVKYTQYF. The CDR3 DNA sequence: TGCAGTGCTAGAAGGGCGGGAGTTAAGTATACGCAGTATTTT.

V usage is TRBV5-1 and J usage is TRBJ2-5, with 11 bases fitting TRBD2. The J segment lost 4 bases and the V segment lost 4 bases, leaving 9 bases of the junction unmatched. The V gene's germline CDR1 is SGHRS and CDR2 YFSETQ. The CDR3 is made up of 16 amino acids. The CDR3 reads CASSRQLAGEGETQYF. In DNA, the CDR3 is TGCGCCAGCAGCCGCCAACTAGCGGGAGAGGGAGAGACCCAGTACTTC.

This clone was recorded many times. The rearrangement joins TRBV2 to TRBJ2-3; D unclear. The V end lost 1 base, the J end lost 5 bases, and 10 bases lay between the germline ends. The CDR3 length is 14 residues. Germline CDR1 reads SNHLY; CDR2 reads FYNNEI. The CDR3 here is CASSEGSKVDTQYF. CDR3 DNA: TGTGCCAGCAGTGAAGGAAGTAAGGTAGATACGCAGTATTTT. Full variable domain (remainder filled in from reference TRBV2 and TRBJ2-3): EPEVTQTPSHQVTQMGQEVILRCVPISNHLYFYWYRQILGQKVEFLVSFYNNEISEKSEIFDDQFSVERPDGSNFTLKIRSTKLEDSAMYFCASSEGSKVDTQYFGPGTRLTVL.

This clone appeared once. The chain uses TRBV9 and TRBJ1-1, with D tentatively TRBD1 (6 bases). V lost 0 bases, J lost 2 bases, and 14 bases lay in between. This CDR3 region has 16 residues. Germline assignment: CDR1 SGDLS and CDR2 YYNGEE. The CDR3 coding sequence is TGTGCCAGCAGCGTAGACAGGACAGCAGAAAACACTGAAGCTTTCTTT. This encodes CASSVDRTAENTEAFF.

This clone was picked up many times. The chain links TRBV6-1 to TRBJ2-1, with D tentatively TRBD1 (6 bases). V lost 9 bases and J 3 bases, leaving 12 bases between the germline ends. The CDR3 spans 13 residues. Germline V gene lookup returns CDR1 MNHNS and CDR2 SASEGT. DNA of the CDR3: TGTGCCAGTATGGACAGATACTACAATGAGCAGTTCTTC. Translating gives CASMDRYYNEQFF.

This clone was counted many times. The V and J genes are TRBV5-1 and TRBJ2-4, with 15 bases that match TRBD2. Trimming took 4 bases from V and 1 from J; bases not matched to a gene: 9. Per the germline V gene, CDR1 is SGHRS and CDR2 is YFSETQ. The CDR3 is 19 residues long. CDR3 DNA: TGCGCCAGCAGCCCGGGACTAGCGGGAGGCCCGGGGGCCAAAAACATTCAGTACTTC. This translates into CASSPGLAGGPGAKNIQYF.

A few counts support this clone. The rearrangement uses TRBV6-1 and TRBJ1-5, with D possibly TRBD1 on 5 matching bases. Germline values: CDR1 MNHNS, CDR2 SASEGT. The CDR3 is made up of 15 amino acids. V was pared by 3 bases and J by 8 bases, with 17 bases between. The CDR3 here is CASSERGSPGEPQHF. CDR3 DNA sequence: TGTGCCAGCAGTGAGAGGGGCAGCCCCGGGGAGCCCCAGCATTTT.

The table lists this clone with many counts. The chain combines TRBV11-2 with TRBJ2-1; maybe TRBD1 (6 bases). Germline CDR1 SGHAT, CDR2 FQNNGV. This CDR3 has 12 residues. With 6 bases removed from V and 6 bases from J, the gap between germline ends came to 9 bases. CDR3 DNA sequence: TGTGCCAGCAGTCCACAGGGCAATGAGCAGTTCTTC. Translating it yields CASSPQGNEQFF.

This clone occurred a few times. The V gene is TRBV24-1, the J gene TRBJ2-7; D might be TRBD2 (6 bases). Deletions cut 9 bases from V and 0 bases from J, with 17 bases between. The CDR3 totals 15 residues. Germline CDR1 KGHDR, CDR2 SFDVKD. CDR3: CATGIGLASSYEQYF. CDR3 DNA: TGTGCCACCGGGATCGGGCTAGCGTCCTCCTACGAGCAGTACTTC.

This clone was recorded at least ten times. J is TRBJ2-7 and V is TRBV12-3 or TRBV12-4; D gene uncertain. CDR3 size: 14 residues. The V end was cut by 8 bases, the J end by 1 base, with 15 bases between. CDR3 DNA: TGTGCCAGCCGACCGACGGCTGGATCCTACGAGCAGTACTTC. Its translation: CASRPTAGSYEQYF.

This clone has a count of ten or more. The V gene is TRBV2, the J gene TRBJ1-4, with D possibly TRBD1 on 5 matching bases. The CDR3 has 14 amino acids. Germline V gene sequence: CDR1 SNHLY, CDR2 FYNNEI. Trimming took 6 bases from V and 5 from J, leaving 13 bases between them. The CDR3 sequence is CASSEDTWNEKLFF. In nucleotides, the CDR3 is TGTGCCAGCAGCGAGGACACTTGGAATGAAAAACTGTTTTTT.

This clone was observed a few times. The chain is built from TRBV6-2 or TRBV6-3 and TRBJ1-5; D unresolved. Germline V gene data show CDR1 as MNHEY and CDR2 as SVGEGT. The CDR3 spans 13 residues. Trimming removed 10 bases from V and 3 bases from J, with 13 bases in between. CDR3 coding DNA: TGTGCCATTACCGTCAGGATCAATCAGCCCCAGCATTTT. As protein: CAITVRINQPQHF.

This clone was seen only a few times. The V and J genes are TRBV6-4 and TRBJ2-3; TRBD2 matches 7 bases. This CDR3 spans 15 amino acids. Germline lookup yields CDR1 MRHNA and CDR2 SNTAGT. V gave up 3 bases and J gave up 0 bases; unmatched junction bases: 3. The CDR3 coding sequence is TGTGCCAGCAGTGAAGAGCGGGGAAGCACAGATACGCAGTATTTT. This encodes CASSEERGSTDTQYF.

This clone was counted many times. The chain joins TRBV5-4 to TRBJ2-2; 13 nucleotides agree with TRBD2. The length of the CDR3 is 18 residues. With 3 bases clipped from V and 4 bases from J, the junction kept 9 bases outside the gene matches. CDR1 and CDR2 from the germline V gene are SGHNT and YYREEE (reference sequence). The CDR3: CASSSPGTSGITTGELFF. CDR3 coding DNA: TGTGCCAGCAGCTCTCCCGGGACTAGCGGGATCACCACCGGGGAGCTGTTTTTT.

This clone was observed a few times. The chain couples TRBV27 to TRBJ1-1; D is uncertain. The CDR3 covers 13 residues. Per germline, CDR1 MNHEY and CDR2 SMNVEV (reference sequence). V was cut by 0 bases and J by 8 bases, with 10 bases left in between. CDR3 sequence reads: CASSLSTGYEAFF. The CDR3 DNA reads TGTGCCAGCAGTTTATCCACGGGTTACGAAGCTTTCTTT.

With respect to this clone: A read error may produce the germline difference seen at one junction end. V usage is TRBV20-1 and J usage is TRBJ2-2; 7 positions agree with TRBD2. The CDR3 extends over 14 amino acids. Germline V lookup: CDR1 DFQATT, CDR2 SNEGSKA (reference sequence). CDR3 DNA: TGCAGTGCTATGGCAACTAGCGTCACCGGGGATCTGTTTTTT. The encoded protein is CSAMATSVTGDLFF.

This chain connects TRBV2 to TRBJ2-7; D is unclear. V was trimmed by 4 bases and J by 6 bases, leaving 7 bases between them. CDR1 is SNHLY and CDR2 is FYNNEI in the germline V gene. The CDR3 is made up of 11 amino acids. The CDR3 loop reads CASSVTGEQYF. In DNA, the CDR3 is TGTGCCAGCAGTGTCACGGGCGAGCAGTACTTC.

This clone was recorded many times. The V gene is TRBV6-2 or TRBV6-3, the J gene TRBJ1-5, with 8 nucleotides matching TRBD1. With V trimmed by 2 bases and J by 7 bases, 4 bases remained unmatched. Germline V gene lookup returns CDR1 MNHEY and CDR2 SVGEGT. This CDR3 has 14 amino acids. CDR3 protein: CASSYPSGGQPQHF. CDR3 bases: TGTGCCAGCAGTTACCCCTCAGGGGGCCAGCCCCAGCATTTT.